The rows below give T cell receptor beta chains drawn from one sample of a study of blood T cells in healthy people across ages. Each CDR3 protein gets one entry after TCRdb re-called the 5' RACE reads with MiXCR. The sample carries about 1.8 million distinct CDR3 sequences, around half recorded once. What was sequenced was blood. Receptor source: a middle-aged woman in good health. The CDR3 runs from the conserved cysteine through the conserved F or W. The order of the fields is V gene, D gene, clone size, J gene, CDR3 protein, CDR3 DNA. The D gene is left open where the match is weak. Expanded clones are given a class, and other clones once, few, many or no size at all.

>TRBV29-1|NA|NA|TRBJ2-4
CSVEIDGGPTGQYF
TGCAGCGTTGAGATCGACGGGGGTCCTACGGGGCAGTACTTC
>TRBV20-1|TRBD2|few|TRBJ2-5
CSARVAGGVQTQYF
TGCAGTGCTAGAGTAGCGGGGGGTGTACAGACCCAGTACTTC
>TRBV5-1|NA|few|TRBJ2-3
CASSLGPGPITDTQYF
TGCGCCAGCAGCTTGGGACCGGGACCGATCACAGATACGCAGTATTTT
>TRBV4-2|NA|few|TRBJ1-2
CASSQDDSENYGYTF
TGTGCCAGCAGCCAAGATGACAGCGAGAACTATGGCTACACCTTC
>TRBV6-1|TRBD2|NA|TRBJ2-1
CASSARQRGTYNEQFF
TGTGCCAGCAGTGCCCGACAGCGGGGGACCTACAATGAGCAGTTCTTC
>TRBV5-1|TRBD2|NA|TRBJ2-7
CASSLYGLAGTSYEQYF
TGCGCCAGCAGCTTGTACGGACTAGCGGGAACCTCCTACGAGCAGTACTTC
>TRBV7-9|NA|NA|TRBJ1-2
CASSSGRGGGGYTF
TGTGCCAGCAGCTCGGGGAGGGGCGGTGGTGGCTACACCTTC
>TRBV20-1|NA|NA|TRBJ1-1
CSAREITAMNTEAFF
TGCAGTGCTAGAGAAATAACCGCCATGAACACTGAAGCTTTCTTT
>TRBV12-3/TRBV12-4|TRBD2|few|TRBJ2-5
CASSNRTSGLRTQYF
TGTGCCAGCAGCAACCGGACTAGCGGGTTGCGGACCCAGTACTTC
>TRBV28|TRBD1|NA|TRBJ1-2
CASSSGQGVGYTF
TGTGCCAGCAGTTCCGGACAGGGGGTAGGCTACACCTTC
>TRBV20-1|NA|few|TRBJ1-2
CSAWDAANYGYTF
TGCAGTGCCTGGGACGCCGCTAACTATGGCTACACCTTC
>TRBV25-1|NA|few|TRBJ2-6
CASRETGSSGANVLTF
TGTGCCAGCAGGGAAACAGGGAGCTCTGGGGCCAACGTCCTGACTTTC
>TRBV20-1|TRBD1|NA|TRBJ2-5
CSAAQGAFGETQYF
TGCAGTGCGGCACAGGGGGCCTTTGGGGAGACCCAGTACTTC
>TRBV9|NA|NA|TRBJ2-7
CASSAGASVQYF
TGTGCCAGCAGCGCGGGCGCAAGCGTGCAGTACTTC
>TRBV24-1|TRBD2|NA|TRBJ2-5
CATSDIGGEKTQYF
TGTGCCACCAGTGATATCGGGGGGGAAAAGACCCAGTACTTC
>TRBV2|NA|NA|TRBJ1-2
CASSANSPYGYTF
TGTGCCAGCAGTGCGAACAGCCCCTATGGCTACACCTTC
>TRBV7-2|TRBD2|NA|TRBJ2-7
CASSSGGGASYEQYF
TGTGCCAGCAGCTCGGGGGGTGGGGCTTCCTACGAGCAGTACTTC
>TRBV29-1|NA|NA|TRBJ2-1
CSVEGDSYEQFF
TGCAGCGTCGAGGGGGACTCCTACGAGCAGTTCTTC
>TRBV10-3|NA|few|TRBJ2-5
CAISESGSATQETQYF
TGTGCCATCAGTGAGTCGGGTAGCGCGACGCAAGAGACCCAGTACTTC
>TRBV21-1|NA|NA|TRBJ1-5
CASSTANVDPISNQPQHF
TGTGCCAGCAGCACCGCCAATGTGGACCCTATTAGCAATCAGCCCCAGCATTTT
>TRBV6-5|TRBD2|NA|TRBJ2-2
CASSLGSGGTGELFF
TGTGCCAGCAGTTTGGGTAGCGGGGGGACCGGGGAGCTGTTTTTT
>TRBV10-3|TRBD2|few|TRBJ2-5
CAISQVEPGLGVETQYF
TGTGCCATCAGTCAGGTGGAACCGGGACTAGGTGTCGAGACCCAGTACTTC
>TRBV4-1|TRBD2|NA|TRBJ2-5
CASSQEGREGGETQYF
TGCGCCAGCAGCCAAGAGGGAAGGGAGGGTGGGGAGACCCAGTACTTC
>TRBV12-3/TRBV12-4|NA|few|TRBJ2-7
CASKGPSRGQYF
TGTGCCAGCAAGGGTCCGTCCCGGGGGCAGTACTTC
>TRBV12-3/TRBV12-4|TRBD2|NA|TRBJ2-1
CASSISTGGVQFF
TGTGCCAGCAGTATCTCGACGGGGGGGGTGCAGTTCTTC
>TRBV2|NA|NA|TRBJ2-7
CASSVGFCEQYF
TGTGCCAGCAGTGTAGGTTTCTGCGAGCAGTACTTC
>TRBV20-1|NA|few|TRBJ2-3
CSAWGRGRFGTDTQYF
TGCAGTGCCTGGGGGAGGGGGCGGTTCGGCACAGATACGCAGTATTTT
>TRBV6-2/TRBV6-3|NA|NA|TRBJ2-3
CASSEDRWAQYF
TGTGCCAGCAGTGAAGACAGGTGGGCGCAGTATTTT
>TRBV13|NA|NA|TRBJ2-7
CASSMGRGLLGEQYF
TGTGCCAGCAGCATGGGCAGGGGTCTTCTTGGCGAGCAGTACTTC
>TRBV9|NA|NA|TRBJ1-4
CASGGDINEKLFF
TGTGCCAGCGGGGGGGACATTAATGAAAAACTGTTTTTT
>TRBV27|NA|NA|TRBJ2-6
CASSQITRRSGANVLTF
TGTGCCAGCAGCCAGATAACCAGGAGGTCTGGGGCCAACGTCCTGACTTTC
>TRBV4-3|TRBD1|many|TRBJ2-3
CASSQGLGTGRDTQYF
TGCGCCAGCAGCCAAGGGTTGGGGACAGGGAGAGATACGCAGTATTTT
>TRBV7-2|NA|once|TRBJ2-1
CASSPRTIHEQFF
TGTGCCAGCAGCCCAAGGACCATTCATGAGCAGTTCTTC
>TRBV20-1|TRBD2|NA|TRBJ2-5
CSAPPWRGGVETQYF
TGCAGTGCCCCTCCTTGGCGGGGGGGCGTAGAGACCCAGTACTTC
>TRBV5-1|TRBD2|once|TRBJ2-5
CASSSSGGVSAETQYF
TGCGCCAGCAGCTCGAGCGGGGGAGTCTCAGCAGAGACCCAGTACTTC
>TRBV27|NA|once|TRBJ1-2
CASSFTANHGYTF
TGTGCCAGCAGTTTCACAGCTAACCATGGCTACACCTTC
>TRBV12-3/TRBV12-4|TRBD1|NA|TRBJ2-7
CASRDAGTGSEQYF
TGTGCCAGCAGAGATGCCGGGACAGGGAGCGAGCAGTACTTC
>TRBV19|TRBD1|NA|TRBJ2-1
CASSIPDRGHEQFF
TGTGCCAGTAGTATACCGGACAGGGGACATGAGCAGTTCTTC
>TRBV5-1|NA|NA|TRBJ2-3
CASSLYFSSTDTQYF
TGCGCCAGCAGCTTGTACTTTTCTAGCACAGATACGCAGTATTTT
>TRBV12-3/TRBV12-4|NA|few|TRBJ2-4
CASTLGNLAANIQYF
TGTGCCAGCACCCTCGGAAACTTAGCGGCAAACATTCAGTACTTC
>TRBV20-1|TRBD2|few|TRBJ2-7
CSARKAGYSYEQYF
TGCAGTGCTAGAAAAGCGGGGTACTCCTACGAGCAGTACTTC
>TRBV6-1|NA|NA|TRBJ1-1
CASSAPGGRSPEAFF
TGTGCCAGCAGTGCCCCCGGGGGGCGGTCGCCTGAAGCTTTCTTT
>TRBV7-7|NA|NA|TRBJ2-5
CASSLAPLGGETQYF
TGTGCTAGCAGCTTAGCCCCCCTAGGGGGGGAGACCCAGTACTTC
>TRBV6-5|NA|NA|TRBJ2-7
CASSKAYKEPPYF
TGTGCCAGCAGTAAGGCTTACAAGGAGCCCCCGTACTTC
>TRBV20-1|NA|few|TRBJ2-5
CSARASLIQETQYF
TGCAGTGCTAGAGCATCCCTGATCCAAGAGACCCAGTACTTC
>TRBV20-1|TRBD2|once|TRBJ2-5
CSARAGSGLSREQYF
TGCAGTGCCCGAGCGGGTAGCGGGCTAAGTCGTGAGCAGTACTTC